This TCR beta chain originates from a study of T-cell memory formation after mild COVID-19. The wider study: TCR clusters mostly belonged to single donors.

Germline V lookup: CDR1 SNHLY, CDR2 FYNNEI. This CDR3 has 15 amino acids. V lost 4 bases and J lost 0, with 12 bases in between. 5'RACE primed from the constant segment yielded TCR alpha and TCR beta cDNA libraries bearing sample barcodes and UMIs. Via MiXCR, TCRdb re-called the 5' RACE reads, giving one row per CDR3 protein. The sample lists about 90,000 distinct CDR3 sequences; about 13% were seen once. Sequenced material: PBMCs or a T cell subset sorted from them (not recorded which). The source is an adult woman who had mild COVID-19 (a few samples of this study predate the infection). Cell type and time point are not known. The chain uses TRBV2 and TRBJ2-5; TRBD2 is a possible D gene (5 bases). The CDR3 loop is CASSALAQYQETQYF. CDR3 DNA: TGTGCCAGCAGTGCGCTAGCCCAGTACCAAGAGACCCAGTACTTC.